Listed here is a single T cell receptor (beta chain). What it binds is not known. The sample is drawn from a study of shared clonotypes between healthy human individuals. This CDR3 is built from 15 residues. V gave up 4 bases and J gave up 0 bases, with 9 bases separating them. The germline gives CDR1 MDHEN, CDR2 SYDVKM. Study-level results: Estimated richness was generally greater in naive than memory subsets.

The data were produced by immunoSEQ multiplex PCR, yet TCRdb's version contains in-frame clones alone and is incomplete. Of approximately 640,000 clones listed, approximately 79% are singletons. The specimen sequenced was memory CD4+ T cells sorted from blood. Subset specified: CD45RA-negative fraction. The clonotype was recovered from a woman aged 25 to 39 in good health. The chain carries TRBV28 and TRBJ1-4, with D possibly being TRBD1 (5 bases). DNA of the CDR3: TGTGCCAGCAGTTCTGGGGGTGCAACTAATGAAAAACTGTTTTTT. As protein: CASSSGGATNEKLFF.